Listed below are T cell receptor beta chains from one sample, sequenced in a study of blood T cell repertoires in COVID-19. TCRdb's table, derived via immunoSEQ multiplex PCR, lists solely in-frame clones and lacks some. The sample has 95,000 to 150,000 clones; about two thirds are singletons. Sequencing was carried out using peripheral blood. The receptor source for this set is a human donor with acute or convalescent COVID-19. The donor label of this sample is uncertain. Both conserved end residues are part of each CDR3. D genes are given only for firm matches. The listing skips clone size in some rows; elsewhere it reads once, few, many or a size class.

clone size: NA; J gene: TRBJ1-5; D gene: NA; V gene: TRBV19; CDR3 DNA: TGTGCCAGTAGACAGGGTCGGCAGCCCCAGCATTTT; CDR3 protein: CASRQGRQPQHF
clone size: many; J gene: TRBJ2-3; D gene: NA; V gene: TRBV3-1/TRBV3-2; CDR3 DNA: TGTGCCAGCAGCCAAGGTCTACTCAGCACAGATACGCAGTATTTT; CDR3 protein: CASSQGLLSTDTQYF
clone size: NA; J gene: TRBJ2-6; D gene: NA; V gene: TRBV28; CDR3 DNA: TGTGCCAGCAGTTTATCTCGCCGAGGACACAGAGGTCCTCTCTCTGGGGCCAACGTCCTGACTTTC; CDR3 protein: CASSLSRRGHRGPLSGANVLTF
clone size: NA; J gene: TRBJ1-5; D gene: TRBD1; V gene: TRBV6-5; CDR3 DNA: TGTGCCAGCAGAGATCGGACAGGGCCTTATCAGCCCCAGCATTTT; CDR3 protein: CASRDRTGPYQPQHF
clone size: NA; J gene: TRBJ2-7; D gene: NA; V gene: TRBV7-3; CDR3 DNA: TGTGCCAGCAGGAATTTGGGCGGGATCTACGAGCAGTACTTC; CDR3 protein: CASRNLGGIYEQYF
clone size: few; J gene: TRBJ2-2; D gene: TRBD2; V gene: TRBV6-4; CDR3 DNA: TGTGCCAGCAGTGACCCGAAAGAGTTAGCGGGGCCGGCGAACACCGGGGAGCTGTTTTTT; CDR3 protein: CASSDPKELAGPANTGELFF
clone size: NA; J gene: TRBJ1-5; D gene: TRBD1; V gene: TRBV19; CDR3 DNA: TGTGCCAGTAGTCCGACAGGGCGCAGGCAGCCCCAGCATTTT; CDR3 protein: CASSPTGRRQPQHF
clone size: few; J gene: TRBJ1-1; D gene: NA; V gene: TRBV7-9; CDR3 DNA: TGTGCCAGCAGCACGGACAAGAACACTGAAGCTTTCTTT; CDR3 protein: CASSTDKNTEAFF
clone size: NA; J gene: TRBJ1-3; D gene: TRBD1; V gene: TRBV2; CDR3 DNA: TGTGCCAGCAGTGAAGCTCTAAGGGGGCGCTCCACCATATATTTT; CDR3 protein: CASSEALRGRSTIYF
clone size: NA; J gene: TRBJ1-5; D gene: NA; V gene: TRBV5-6; CDR3 DNA: TGTGCCAGCAGCGCATACAGGGCCCTAAACAATCAGCCCCAGCATTTT; CDR3 protein: CASSAYRALNNQPQHF
clone size: once; J gene: TRBJ2-6; D gene: NA; V gene: TRBV11-2; CDR3 DNA: TGTGCCAGCAGCGACCGACAGGATTGGTCTGGGGCCAACGTCCTGACTTTC; CDR3 protein: CASSDRQDWSGANVLTF
clone size: many; J gene: TRBJ2-3; D gene: NA; V gene: TRBV7-9; CDR3 DNA: TGTGCCAGCAGCTTAGGACGAGGGTCCTGGGATACGCAGTATTTT; CDR3 protein: CASSLGRGSWDTQYF
clone size: few; J gene: TRBJ1-2; D gene: TRBD1; V gene: TRBV5-1; CDR3 DNA: TGCGCCAGCAGCTTGGCCTCAGTGGACAGGGGGACGGGCTACACCTTC; CDR3 protein: CASSLASVDRGTGYTF
clone size: NA; J gene: TRBJ2-7; D gene: TRBD1; V gene: TRBV7-3; CDR3 DNA: TGTGCCAGCAGCTCCCCGACAGGGTTAAGCTCCTACGAGCAGTACTTC; CDR3 protein: CASSSPTGLSSYEQYF
clone size: NA; J gene: TRBJ2-1; D gene: TRBD2; V gene: TRBV19; CDR3 DNA: TGTGCCAGTAGTATTTCGAGCGGGGCATACAATGAGCAGTTCTTC; CDR3 protein: CASSISSGAYNEQFF
clone size: NA; J gene: TRBJ1-5; D gene: TRBD1; V gene: TRBV23-1; CDR3 DNA: TGCGCCAGCAGTCCAACTGAGGGACAGCTCAATCAGCCCCAGCATTTT; CDR3 protein: CASSPTEGQLNQPQHF
clone size: NA; J gene: TRBJ1-2; D gene: NA; V gene: TRBV6-5; CDR3 DNA: TGTGCCAGCAGTTACAAGACTGCCTATGGCTACACCTTC; CDR3 protein: CASSYKTAYGYTF
clone size: NA; J gene: TRBJ1-1; D gene: TRBD1; V gene: TRBV11-2; CDR3 DNA: TGTGCCAGCAGCTCCAGACGAGGGGGCGGATTTGCTGAAGCTTTCTTT; CDR3 protein: CASSSRRGGGFAEAFF
clone size: NA; J gene: TRBJ1-1; D gene: TRBD1; V gene: TRBV5-1; CDR3 DNA: TGCGCCAGCAGCACGGGACAGGGGCACACTGAAGCTTTCTTT; CDR3 protein: CASSTGQGHTEAFF
clone size: NA; J gene: TRBJ1-5; D gene: NA; V gene: TRBV2; CDR3 DNA: TGTGCCAGCAGACAGGGCGGACAGCCCCAGCATTTT; CDR3 protein: CASRQGGQPQHF
clone size: NA; J gene: TRBJ2-1; D gene: TRBD2; V gene: TRBV2; CDR3 DNA: TGTGCCAGCAGGTTCAGCGGGGGACCTTACAATGAGCAGTTCTTC; CDR3 protein: CASRFSGGPYNEQFF
clone size: NA; J gene: TRBJ2-5; D gene: TRBD1; V gene: TRBV4-1; CDR3 DNA: TGCGCCAGCAGCCGAATCGGCAGGGGGGAGACCCAGTACTTC; CDR3 protein: CASSRIGRGETQYF
clone size: once; J gene: TRBJ2-2; D gene: TRBD1; V gene: TRBV6-2/TRBV6-3; CDR3 DNA: TGTGCCAGCAGTCAAGGTCTAGGGGGCACGGACACCGGGGAGCTGTTTTTT; CDR3 protein: CASSQGLGGTDTGELFF
clone size: NA; J gene: TRBJ2-5; D gene: TRBD2; V gene: TRBV5-1; CDR3 DNA: TGCGCCAGCAGCTCCGGGACTAGCGGAGAAGAGACCCAGTACTTC; CDR3 protein: CASSSGTSGEETQYF
clone size: NA; J gene: TRBJ1-1; D gene: NA; V gene: TRBV11-2; CDR3 DNA: TGTGCCAGCAACTCTCCGGGGACACTGACTGAAGCTTTCTTT; CDR3 protein: CASNSPGTLTEAFF
clone size: NA; J gene: TRBJ2-5; D gene: NA; V gene: TRBV18; CDR3 DNA: TGTGCCAGCTCACCCGACGACATCACGTCGGAGACCCAGTACTTC; CDR3 protein: CASSPDDITSETQYF
clone size: many; J gene: TRBJ1-1; D gene: TRBD1; V gene: TRBV2; CDR3 DNA: TGTGCCAACCGTCCGGACAGGGGGGAAGCTTTCTTT; CDR3 protein: CANRPDRGEAFF
clone size: NA; J gene: TRBJ1-4; D gene: NA; V gene: TRBV19; CDR3 DNA: TGTGCCAGTAGTAAACAGGGTTGGAGTGAAAAACTGTTTTTT; CDR3 protein: CASSKQGWSEKLFF
clone size: NA; J gene: TRBJ1-1; D gene: TRBD1; V gene: TRBV3-1/TRBV3-2; CDR3 DNA: TGTGCCAGCAGCCCTAGCAGGGGGCCGAACACTGAAGCTTTCTTT; CDR3 protein: CASSPSRGPNTEAFF
clone size: NA; J gene: TRBJ2-3; D gene: NA; V gene: TRBV24-1; CDR3 DNA: TGTGCCACCAGTGATTCCGGGATTCTCACAGATACGCAGTATTTT; CDR3 protein: CATSDSGILTDTQYF
clone size: NA; J gene: TRBJ1-5; D gene: TRBD1; V gene: TRBV10-3; CDR3 DNA: TGTGCCATCAGTCTGGGACAGGGGAATCAGCCCCAGCATTTT; CDR3 protein: CAISLGQGNQPQHF
clone size: NA; J gene: TRBJ2-3; D gene: NA; V gene: TRBV5-4; CDR3 DNA: TGTGCCAGCATCCCCCTCGGTGGAGATACGCAGTATTTT; CDR3 protein: CASIPLGGDTQYF
clone size: few; J gene: TRBJ1-5; D gene: TRBD1; V gene: TRBV28; CDR3 DNA: TGTGCCAGCAGGTCCGGGACAGGTGGAAATCAGCCCCAGCATTTT; CDR3 protein: CASRSGTGGNQPQHF
clone size: NA; J gene: TRBJ2-2; D gene: NA; V gene: TRBV3-1/TRBV3-2; CDR3 DNA: TGTGCCAGCAGCCAAGATTGGGGCAGTAAAGCCGGGGAGCTGTTTTTT; CDR3 protein: CASSQDWGSKAGELFF
clone size: NA; J gene: TRBJ1-6; D gene: TRBD1; V gene: TRBV28; CDR3 DNA: TGTGCCAGCAGTTCTATGACAGGGAACTCACCCCTCCACTTT; CDR3 protein: CASSSMTGNSPLHF